Following are 12 T cell receptor beta chains from one sample sequenced in a study of graft-versus-host responses after intestinal transplantation (dated by TCRdb to the early 2020s). Receptors were amplified or captured by the immunoSEQ multiplex PCR assay. The source is immuneACCESS, and TCRdb retained only in-frame sequences with V and J called. Part of the clones is not carried over; for the studies checked, unresolved V genes explain less than half of this, and the remainder is unexplained. The sample yields more than 20,000 clones; roughly 83% were counted once. The top ten clonotypes cover more than 0.95% of the sample. The starting material was PBMCs, obtained 28 days after intestinal transplant. The receptors stem from a human patient who received an intestinal transplant, so some T cells may come from the graft donor.

This rearrangement joins TRBV11-2 to TRBJ1-1; D is possibly TRBD1 (5 bases). Per germline, CDR1 SGHAT and CDR2 FQNNGV. The CDR3 runs to 13 residues. V lost 1 base to trimming and J lost 4 bases, with 7 bases between them. The CDR3 protein is CASSLGRGTEAFF. The CDR3 DNA reads TGTGCCAGCAGCTTAGGAAGGGGCACTGAAGCTTTCTTT. The full variable domain, rest sourced from reference TRBV11-2 and TRBJ1-1, is EAGVAQSPRYKIIEKRQSVAFWCNPISGHATLYWYQQILGQGPKLLIQFQNNGVVDDSQLPKDRFSAERLKGVDSTLKIQPAKLEDSAVYLCASSLGRGTEAFFGQGTRLTVV.

This chain links TRBV5-1 with TRBJ1-1; unclear D gene. V was trimmed by 6 bases and J by 6 bases, leaving 15 bases between them. This CDR3 spans 13 amino acids. Germline V gives CDR1 SGHRS, CDR2 YFSETQ. CDR3 coding DNA: TGCGCCAGCAAGGGCCACGGGGAATCTGAAGCTTTCTTT. This translates into CASKGHGESEAFF.

The genes are TRBV5-5 and TRBJ2-7, with 9 bases identical to TRBD1. Germline assignment: CDR1 SGHKS and CDR2 YYEKEE (reference sequence). This CDR3 has 15 residues. V lost 1 base, J lost 5 bases, and 7 bases stayed unmatched. The CDR3 DNA reads TGTGCCAGCAGCTTGTTGGACAGGGGTGGGAACGAGCAGTACTTC. This encodes CASSLLDRGGNEQYF.

The chain is built from TRBV21-1 and TRBJ1-1; the table gives TRBD1 as D, unverified against the DNA. TRBV21-1 is an annotated pseudogene. The CDR3 spans 13 residues. CDR3 coding DNA: TGTGCCAGCAGCAAAGGGCCCGTCACTGAAGCTTTCTTT. Translation gives CASSKGPVTEAFF.

V usage is TRBV11-2 and J usage is TRBJ2-3; D is undetermined. Germline CDR1 is SGHAT and CDR2 is FQNNGV. V lost 7 bases and J lost 2, with 13 bases in between. CDR3 size: 14 residues. CDR3 in amino acids: CASIPTGLTDTQYF. In DNA, the CDR3 is TGTGCCAGCATCCCCACCGGCCTCACAGATACGCAGTATTTT.

This clone has only a few counts. This sequence joins TRBV2 and TRBJ1-4; 9 bases line up with TRBD1. The CDR3 length is 14 residues. The V gene's germline CDR1 is SNHLY and CDR2 FYNNEI. The V and J ends lost 1 base and 6 bases, in that order; junction bases with no gene match: 0. Here the CDR3 reads CASSEGTGDEKLFF. CDR3 in DNA: TGTGCCAGCAGTGAAGGGACAGGGGATGAAAAACTGTTTTTT.

J is TRBJ2-7 and V is TRBV19, with D possibly matching TRBD2 (5 bases). The CDR3 has 14 residues. From germline, CDR1 is LNHDA and CDR2 SQIVND (reference sequence). The germline V and J ends were trimmed by 4 bases and 2 bases, with 12 bases remaining between them. The CDR3 DNA sequence: TGTGCCAGTAGTACATGGACTCCAACCTACGAGCAGTACTTC. Translating gives CASSTWTPTYEQYF.

The chain is built from TRBV7-9 and TRBJ2-5; 7 bases align to TRBD2. The CDR3 loop spans 16 amino acids. The V segment lost 6 bases and the J segment 1 base; nucleotides outside the gene matches: 11. The germline gives CDR1 SEHNR, CDR2 FQNEAQ (reference sequence). CDR3 region: CASSFIREGPQETQYF. CDR3 bases: TGTGCCAGCAGTTTTATCAGGGAGGGCCCCCAAGAGACCCAGTACTTC.

Regarding this clone: One junction end disagrees with the germline gene, perhaps due to a read error. The chain links TRBV10-3 to TRBJ2-7; 12 bases are a match to TRBD2. Germline assignment: CDR1 ENHRY and CDR2 SYGVKD. The CDR3 has 14 residues. The CDR3 bases are TGTGCCGTCAGCCTAGCGGGAGGGAACTACGAGCAGTACTTC. Amino acids: CAVSLAGGNYEQYF.

The genes are TRBV11-1 and TRBJ2-1; D unclear. The CDR3 totals 14 residues. The germline CDR1 and CDR2 sequences are SGHAT and FQDESV (reference sequence). The V end was cut by 1 base, the J end by 4 bases, with 8 bases between. CDR3 coding DNA: TGTGCCAGCAGCTTAGGATCGGGTTACAATGAGCAGTTCTTC. Protein: CASSLGSGYNEQFF. Variable domain in full (rest from reference TRBV11-1 and TRBJ2-1): EAEVAQSPRYKITEKSQAVAFWCDPISGHATLYWYRQILGQGPELLVQFQDESVVDDSQLPKDRFSAERLKGVDSTLKIQPAELGDSAMYLCASSLGSGYNEQFFGPGTRLTVL.

The rearrangement joins TRBV28 to TRBJ2-1; D is unresolved. The CDR3 contains 12 residues. The ends were cut back, 4 bases at V and 9 bases at J, with 10 bases in the middle. The germline gives CDR1 MDHEN, CDR2 SYDVKM. CDR3 region: CASSSLMIEQFF. In DNA, the CDR3 is TGTGCCAGCAGTTCCTTAATGATTGAGCAGTTCTTC.

The chain joins TRBV11-2 to TRBJ2-1; the match to TRBD2 covers 13 bases. Looked up from germline, CDR1 is SGHAT and CDR2 is FQNNGV. Unmatched junction bases numbered 4, after V lost 3 bases and J lost 8 bases. The CDR3 runs 15 residues. CDR3 nucleotides: TGTGCCAGCAGCTTCACTAGCGGGAGGGGAGATGAGCAGTTCTTC. Its translation is CASSFTSGRGDEQFF. The variable domain in full, with the rest retrieved from reference TRBV11-2 and TRBJ2-1, is EAGVAQSPRYKIIEKRQSVAFWCNPISGHATLYWYQQILGQGPKLLIQFQNNGVVDDSQLPKDRFSAERLKGVDSTLKIQPAKLEDSAVYLCASSFTSGRGDEQFFGPGTRLTVL.